The rows below give T cell receptor beta chains drawn from one sample of a study of T cells in Graves' hyperthyroidism and ophthalmopathy. TCRdb recomputed calls from the multiplex PCR reads with MiXCR, one row per CDR3 protein. This sample has about 350,000 distinct CDR3 sequences, with around 18% found just once. Sequenced sample: blood. All receptors come from a woman between 35 and 50 years old with Graves' ophthalmopathy. The conserved cysteine and the conserved F or W are not part of the CDR3 here.

J | V | CDR3
TRBJ2-7 | TRBV28 | ASTRGVAYEQY
TRBJ1-3 | TRBV7-6 | ASSLGSGALGNTIY
TRBJ2-2 | TRBV29-1 | SGRTGVNTGELF
TRBJ2-5 | TRBV12-3/TRBV12-4 | ASSLAGTSRVTQY
TRBJ1-2 | TRBV28 | ASSFRGPYGYT
TRBJ1-1 | TRBV2 | ASSVSGTAVGTEAF
TRBJ1-2 | TRBV3-1 | ASSQTLSEGYT
TRBJ1-2 | TRBV5-4 | ASSLAPGTGGVGGYT
TRBJ2-2 | TRBV27 | ASRDTTGELF
TRBJ1-5 | TRBV28 | ASSFGGRGRLLSNQPQH
TRBJ2-6 | TRBV7-2 | ASSPDPGAGANVLT
TRBJ2-6 | TRBV6-2/TRBV6-3 | ASSQRILQGLAPGANVLT
TRBJ2-5 | TRBV2 | ASKAEGVVRETQY
TRBJ2-2 | TRBV14 | ASSQVLSGTGELF
TRBJ1-6 | TRBV11-2 | ASSLASSNSPLH
TRBJ1-5 | TRBV28 | ASSTTVNQPQH
TRBJ1-6 | TRBV11-2 | ASSLRDTNNSPLH
TRBJ2-7 | TRBV15 | ATSRGSEQY
TRBJ2-2 | TRBV11-1 | ASSLLGGSNIGELF
TRBJ1-1 | TRBV10-3 | AIRTDMNTEAF
TRBJ2-7 | TRBV12-3/TRBV12-4 | ASSSRGRIYEQY
TRBJ1-1 | TRBV6-5 | ASSYGRVGGTEAF
TRBJ1-1 | TRBV7-8 | ASSYAGVGNTEAF
TRBJ1-1 | TRBV10-3 | AISESGAGLNTEAF
TRBJ2-5 | TRBV12-3/TRBV12-4 | ASRAGMQETQY
TRBJ1-5 | TRBV28 | ASKLTQGRYQPQH
TRBJ2-7 | TRBV28 | ASSTDTGRSYEQY
TRBJ2-7 | TRBV28 | ASSFAGVSVEQY
TRBJ2-2 | TRBV28 | ASSFISGTLGTGELF
TRBJ2-2 | TRBV4-1 | ASSQGGRFNRNTGELF
TRBJ2-7 | TRBV4-3 | ASSQGDRVSYEQY
TRBJ1-2 | TRBV28 | ASSRGGRGRYT
TRBJ1-1 | TRBV19 | ASSLSTGVEAF
TRBJ2-7 | TRBV29-1 | SVVDVYEQY
TRBJ1-2 | TRBV2 | ASSEVKLGVGYT
TRBJ1-1 | TRBV19 | ASSILGLDRDTEAY
TRBJ2-5 | TRBV19 | ASSINRGQGKGETQY
TRBJ2-5 | TRBV2 | ASSDIWVDGETQY
TRBJ1-1 | TRBV6-5 | ASSYHAGTGNTEAF
TRBJ1-1 | TRBV25-1 | ASSVLETEAF
TRBJ1-2 | TRBV7-9 | ATLEDGYT
TRBJ1-1 | TRBV12-3/TRBV12-4 | ASSPPGGTEAF
TRBJ2-2 | TRBV6-2/TRBV6-3 | ASSLLTGSGTGELF
TRBJ1-1 | TRBV24-1 | ATSDRGSTEAF
TRBJ1-1 | TRBV7-3 | ASSGGLMGTEAF
TRBJ1-2 | TRBV7-3 | ASSLNLGVGYT
TRBJ2-7 | TRBV11-2 | ASSLDLSEGISYEQY